These T cell receptor beta chains were read from a single sample in a study of blood T cell repertoires in COVID-19. This table comes from immunoSEQ multiplex PCR, and its TCRdb copy is limited to in-frame clones, with some not included. The repertoire includes around 310,000 clones, 89% of them detected once, and around 9% sits in the top ten. The sample comprised PBMCs or T cells enriched from blood (not recorded which). The receptors stem from a woman aged 25 to 39 who had recovered from COVID-19. The CDR3 runs from the conserved cysteine through the conserved F or W. The D gene is left open where the match is weak. Where a row states a size, it is once, few, many or the class of an expanded clone; other rows omit it.

CDR3nt	CDR3aa	abundance	d_gene	len	j_gene	v_gene
TGTGCCAGCAGCGTAGTGGCCCTGGGGGGTGTGACCCAGTACTTC	CASSVVALGGVTQYF	once	NA	15	TRBJ2-5	TRBV9
TGTGCCAGCAGTTTTGGGCAGGGCTCAAATCAGCCCCAGCATTTT	CASSFGQGSNQPQHF	NA	NA	15	TRBJ1-5	TRBV27
TGTGCCAGCAGGATAACAAGGACAGGGGGAGGCTACACCTTC	CASRITRTGGGYTF	once	TRBD1	14	TRBJ1-2	TRBV2
TGTGCCAGCAGCTTAGTCGATGCACCCGGACAGAATTATAGCAATCAGCCCCAGCATTTT	CASSLVDAPGQNYSNQPQHF	once	NA	20	TRBJ1-5	TRBV7-4
TGTGCCAGCAGCCAAGACTCGTCCGGCTACACCTTC	CASSQDSSGYTF	NA	NA	12	TRBJ1-2	TRBV3-1/TRBV3-2
TGTGCCAGCAGTTTTGCGGGAGCCCTTTACGAGCAGTACTTC	CASSFAGALYEQYF	NA	TRBD2	14	TRBJ2-7	TRBV27
TGTGCCAGCAGCCTTAAAGGGGGCACTGAAGCTTTCTTT	CASSLKGGTEAFF	NA	NA	13	TRBJ1-1	TRBV7-2
TGTGCCAGCAGCTTACGGGAGACAGGGGATGAAAAACTGTTTTTT	CASSLRETGDEKLFF	NA	TRBD1	15	TRBJ1-4	TRBV7-9
TGTGCCAGCAGCCCCCGGGAGCCGCGGGGATTCGAGCAGTACTTC	CASSPREPRGFEQYF	NA	NA	15	TRBJ2-7	TRBV7-2
TGCGCCAGCAGCCCAATGTGGGGAGGGAGGAATGAAAAACTGTTTTTT	CASSPMWGGRNEKLFF	NA	NA	16	TRBJ1-4	TRBV5-1
TGTGCCAGCAGTGATCCCCCCAGGGGGCAATCGAACACCGGGGAGCTGTTTTTT	CASSDPPRGQSNTGELFF	NA	TRBD1	18	TRBJ2-2	TRBV25-1
TGTGCCAGCAGGCTTACAGGGTATCAGCCCCAGCATTTT	CASRLTGYQPQHF	NA	NA	13	TRBJ1-5	TRBV28
TGCGCCAGCAGCCAGGACCGGGACAGGGGGCGACTCAGCTCTGGAAACACCATATATTTT	CASSQDRDRGRLSSGNTIYF	NA	TRBD1	20	TRBJ1-3	TRBV4-1
TGTGCCAGCAGTTTGCAGGGGGGCTCACCCCTCCACTTT	CASSLQGGSPLHF	NA	TRBD1	13	TRBJ1-6	TRBV12-3/TRBV12-4
TGTGCCAGCTCACCTCGCGGCACCGAGAACACTGAAGCTTTCTTT	CASSPRGTENTEAFF	NA	NA	15	TRBJ1-1	TRBV18
TGCGCCAGCAGTCAATCGGGGGAACCAGGGGAGAGCAATCAGTCCCAGCATTTT	CASSQSGEPGESNQSQHF	NA	NA	18	TRBJ1-5	TRBV23-1
TGTGCCAGCAGTTTTTGGGCGGGAAGCAATCAGCCCCAGCATTTT	CASSFWAGSNQPQHF	NA	NA	15	TRBJ1-5	TRBV27
TGCGCCAGCAGTCTAATACAGGGGACTGAAGCTTTCTTT	CASSLIQGTEAFF	NA	TRBD1	13	TRBJ1-1	TRBV5-1
TGTGCCAGCAGCCTCCTGACTAGCCCCTCCGCAGATACGCAGTATTTT	CASSLLTSPSADTQYF	NA	TRBD2	16	TRBJ2-3	TRBV7-6
TGCAGCGTAAAGGGACACGGAGAAAAACTGTTTTTT	CSVKGHGEKLFF	NA	NA	12	TRBJ1-4	TRBV29-1
TGTGCCATCACCCGGACAGTAAACACCGGGGAGCTGTTTTTT	CAITRTVNTGELFF	NA	NA	14	TRBJ2-2	TRBV10-3
TGTGCCAGCAAACTACAGGGGGACGCCTATGGCTACACCTTC	CASKLQGDAYGYTF	NA	TRBD1	14	TRBJ1-2	TRBV28
TGTGCCACCAGCAGTGCCGGGACAGGCCTCTCTGGGGCCAACGTCCTGACTTTC	CATSSAGTGLSGANVLTF	few	TRBD1	18	TRBJ2-6	TRBV15
TGCGCCAGCAGCTTGGGGACAGGAGCTAACTACGAGCAGTACTTC	CASSLGTGANYEQYF	NA	TRBD1	15	TRBJ2-7	TRBV5-1
TGCGCCAGCAGCTTGGCGGTCTTAGGAGGAGAAAAACTGTTTTTT	CASSLAVLGGEKLFF	NA	NA	15	TRBJ1-4	TRBV5-1
TGTGCCAGCAGTGGCCCCCACAGCTCTGGGGCCAACGTCCTGACTTTC	CASSGPHSSGANVLTF	NA	NA	16	TRBJ2-6	TRBV2
TGTGCCAGCAGCTTAGCCCAGAATAATGAGCAGTTCTTC	CASSLAQNNEQFF	once	NA	13	TRBJ2-1	TRBV11-1
TGCGCCAGCAGCGTAGCGGGACACAGAAATGAAAAACTGTTTTTT	CASSVAGHRNEKLFF	NA	NA	15	TRBJ1-4	TRBV5-1
TGCGCCAGCAGCCAAGAGTTGTCCCTAGAGCAGTTCTTC	CASSQELSLEQFF	NA	NA	13	TRBJ2-1	TRBV4-1
TGTGCCAGTAGTATGGGGAGGAGCTCCTACAATGAGCAGTTCTTC	CASSMGRSSYNEQFF	NA	NA	15	TRBJ2-1	TRBV19
TGCGCCAGCAGCCCCCCCCTCAGGGAAGAGACCCAGTACTTC	CASSPPLREETQYF	NA	NA	14	TRBJ2-5	TRBV5-1
TGTGCTAGTGGTTTGAAAGGGCGGGAACATGAGCAGTTCTTC	CASGLKGREHEQFF	NA	NA	14	TRBJ2-1	TRBV12-5
TGTGCCAGCTCTTACAGGGTAGGGCAGAACACTGAAGCTTTCTTT	CASSYRVGQNTEAFF	NA	NA	15	TRBJ1-1	TRBV18
TGTGCCAGTAACTTAGGGGATCGTTCACCCCTCCACTTT	CASNLGDRSPLHF	NA	NA	13	TRBJ1-6	TRBV19
TGTGCCAGCAGCTCCGGGACTAGCAACACCGGGGAGCTGTTTTTT	CASSSGTSNTGELFF	NA	TRBD2	15	TRBJ2-2	TRBV6-5
TGTGCCAGCAGCGGGCCTCGCTCGGTTGATCAGCCCCAGCATTTT	CASSGPRSVDQPQHF	NA	NA	15	TRBJ1-5	TRBV5-4
TGCGCCAGCAGTGCAGGGGTCGGGGCCAACGTCCTGACTTTC	CASSAGVGANVLTF	NA	NA	14	TRBJ2-6	TRBV5-1
TGTGCCAGCAGTACGGACAGCCACACTGAAGCTTTCTTT	CASSTDSHTEAFF	NA	NA	13	TRBJ1-1	TRBV12-3/TRBV12-4
TGTGCCAGTAGTACACCAGCGGGAGCGAGTTGGGAGACCCAGTACTTC	CASSTPAGASWETQYF	NA	TRBD2	16	TRBJ2-5	TRBV19
TGTGCCAGCAGTTACCGCCCCTGGGGTTCCGGGGGGGACACTGAAGCTTTCTTT	CASSYRPWGSGGDTEAFF	few	NA	18	TRBJ1-1	TRBV27
TGTGCCAGCAGCGTAGCGGGGGTCATTCGACTTGGGACCGGGGAGCTGTTTTTT	CASSVAGVIRLGTGELFF	NA	NA	18	TRBJ2-2	TRBV9
TGCAGCGTTGAAAGGGACAGGGGATCCGAGACCCAGTACTTC	CSVERDRGSETQYF	NA	TRBD1	14	TRBJ2-5	TRBV29-1
TGTGCCAGCAGCTTTGGGCACCCCACTGAAGCTTTCTTT	CASSFGHPTEAFF	NA	NA	13	TRBJ1-1	TRBV11-2
TGTGCCAGCAGCTTATATCCCAGCAATGAGCAGTTCTTC	CASSLYPSNEQFF	once	NA	13	TRBJ2-1	TRBV7-9